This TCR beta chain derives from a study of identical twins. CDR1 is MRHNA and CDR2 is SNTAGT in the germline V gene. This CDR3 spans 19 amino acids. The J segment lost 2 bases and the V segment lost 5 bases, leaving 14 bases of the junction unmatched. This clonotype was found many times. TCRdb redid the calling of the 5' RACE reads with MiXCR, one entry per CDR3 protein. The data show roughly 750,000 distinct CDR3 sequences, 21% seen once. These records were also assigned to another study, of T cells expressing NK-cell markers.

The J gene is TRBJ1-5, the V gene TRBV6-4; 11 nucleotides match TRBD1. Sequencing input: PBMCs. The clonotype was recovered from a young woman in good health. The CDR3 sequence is CASSLRTGGLVSGNQPQHF. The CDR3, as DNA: TGTGCCAGCAGTCTCCGGACAGGGGGCCTTGTTTCGGGCAATCAGCCCCAGCATTTT.